This T cell receptor (beta chain) stems from a study of blood T cell repertoires in COVID-19. On the study more broadly: PBMCs, B-cell-depleted T cells, or T cells provided the cDNA or gDNA that made up the material.

J gave up 5 bases and V 6 bases, and 3 bases lay outside the gene matches. This CDR3 comprises 13 residues. Germline-derived CDR1 and CDR2 are LNHDA and SQIVND (reference sequence). Assay used: immunoSEQ multiplex PCR; TCRdb lists only in-frame clones, some missing. The repertoire holds under 200,000 clones, approximately 81% seen once, with approximately 7.7% in the top ten. Recovery meant two consecutive negative NP/OP PCR tests, professional clearance, or resolved symptoms. Sequencing was done on a sample of PBMCs or T cells enriched from blood (not recorded which). The chain has TRBV19 and TRBJ1-4; 7 bases align to TRBD1. The sequence derives from a woman between 45 and 60 years old who had recovered from COVID-19. CDR3 nucleotides: TGTGCCAGTAGGGACAGGCCGAATGAAAAACTGTTTTTT. It yields the protein CASRDRPNEKLFF.